The TCR beta chain under discussion was sequenced for a study of cytomegalovirus exposure and HLA in healthy donors. Study results and limitations: In a later analysis, a missense DCLRE1C variant was linked to TCR beta V- and J-gene trimming. Exclusion applied to some V segments, including TRBV6-2 and TRBV6-3, as they were indistinguishable.

A multiplex PCR was run with 60 Vbeta primers and 13 Jbeta primers. Sequencing used immunoSEQ multiplex PCR; TCRdb keeps in-frame clones, though not all of them. Here the sample spans some 100,000 clones, roughly 80% being singletons. Germline assignment: CDR1 SGHTA and CDR2 FQGNSA. V trimming: 3 bases; J trimming: 8 bases; junction bases outside the gene matches: 6. This CDR3 spans 14 amino acids. Donors consisted of healthy bone marrow donors. With respect to this clone: Its cognate antigen is unknown.

This TCR derives from a middle-aged man in good health and CMV-seropositive. The chain carries TRBV7-2 and TRBJ1-2, with TRBD1 identical over 10 bases. Specimen: PBMCs. The CDR3 DNA follows: TGTGCCAGCAGCTTCGCCGGGACAGGGGAAGGCTACACCTTC. Translating it yields CASSFAGTGEGYTF.